This paragraph covers one TCR beta chain sequence. This sample was taken from a study of blood T cells in healthy people across ages. Using a J-beta primer mix together with a sample-barcoded 5' primer, a second PCR was run for roughly 7 to 11 cycles. TCRdb itself ran the 5' RACE reads through MiXCR, one entry per CDR3 protein. The data show approximately 960,000 distinct CDR3 sequences, about 28% seen once. The amount of total RNA extracted per sample was at least 6 micrograms. A further study also used this sample, focusing on T cells of mothers and their children.

Sequencing was performed on blood. The receptor was isolated from a woman between 35 and 50 years old in good health.

CDR3 sequence reads: CASSEFSGGVDEQFF. CDR3 bases: TGTGCCAGCAGTGAGTTTAGCGGGGGGGTAGATGAGCAGTTCTTC. The rearrangement links TRBV25-1 to TRBJ2-1, with TRBD2 identical over 11 bases. V was clipped by 3 bases and J by 8 bases; unmatched bases: 6. The CDR3 extends over 15 amino acids. CDR1 and CDR2 from the germline V gene are MGHDK and SYGVNS.